These 6 T cell receptor beta chains originate from one sample sequenced in a study of tumor and adjacent non-tumor tissue in lung cancer. This sample's RNA came from whole unsorted tissue. TCRbeta libraries were built with three rounds of nested PCR, modified from ARM-PCR. TCRdb re-called the multiplex PCR reads with MiXCR, one entry per CDR3 protein. The data hold around 70,000 distinct CDR3 sequences, with about three quarters observed a single time. The specimen sequenced was lung tumor tissue. These receptors came from a man in his fifties or sixties with non-small cell lung cancer.

Comments on this clonotype: As the CDR3 is not closed by the conserved phenylalanine or tryptophan, this likely results from a read error. The J gene is TRBJ1-5, the V gene TRBV6-5; 9 bases are shared with TRBD1. The CDR3 loop spans 15 amino acids. The ends lost 7 bases at V and 4 bases at J; junction bases unmatched: 8. CDR1 is MNHEY, CDR2 SVGAGI, per germline. The CDR3 DNA sequence: TGTGCCAGCAACACGGGACAGGGACCAAATCAGCCCCAGCATTTA. Its translation is CASNTGQGPNQPQHL.

Regarding this clonotype: A read error may account for a junction end that differs from germline. The rearrangement joins TRBV10-2 to TRBJ1-6; D remains unclear. CDR3 length equals 13 residues. The germline CDR1 and CDR2 sequences are WSHSY and SAAADI. CDR3: CASLDGYNSPLHF. CDR3 nucleotide sequence: TGCGCCAGCCTGGATGGCTATAATTCGCCCCTCCACTTT.

As concerns this clonotype: A read error may account for a junction end that differs from germline. The J gene is TRBJ2-7, the V gene TRBV6-5; 7 bases map to TRBD1. The CDR3 covers 13 residues. CDR1 and CDR2 from the germline V gene are MNHEY and SVGAGI. This chain's CDR3 is CSSSYSRDSEQYF. The CDR3, as DNA: TGTTCCAGCAGTTACAGCCGGGACAGTGAGCAGTACTTC.

This clonotype was picked up a small number of times. The junction and the germline gene differ at one end; a read error may be behind it. J is TRBJ2-2 and V is TRBV6-5; D may match TRBD1 or TRBD2 (5 bases each). The CDR3 totals 14 residues. Germline-derived CDR1 and CDR2 are MNHEY and SVGAGI. Here the CDR3 DNA reads TGTACCAGCCGGGGCTCGTTGAACAGCGGGGAGCTGTTTTTT. This codes for CTSRGSLNSGELFF.

Note on this clonotype: Compared with germline, one end of the junction differs, possibly owing to a read error. This chain connects TRBV10-3 to TRBJ2-3; TRBD2 matches 7 bases. This CDR3 is 15 amino acids long. Germline loops: CDR1 ENHRY, CDR2 SYGVKD. In DNA, the CDR3 is TGTGCCGTCAGTGAGTGGACTAGAGGCACAGATACGCAGTACTTT. Translation gives CAVSEWTRGTDTQYF.

A word on this clonotype: At one of its ends the junction is not consistent with the germline gene, which may arise from a read error. This chain joins TRBV29-1 and TRBJ2-3; the D gene is possibly TRBD2 (6 bases). CDR3 length: 14 amino acids. Germline values: CDR1 SQVTM, CDR2 ANQGSEA. CDR3 DNA: TGCGGCGTTGAAGTTGGGGGGACGACAGATACACAGTATTTT. Translating it yields CGVEVGGTTDTQYF.